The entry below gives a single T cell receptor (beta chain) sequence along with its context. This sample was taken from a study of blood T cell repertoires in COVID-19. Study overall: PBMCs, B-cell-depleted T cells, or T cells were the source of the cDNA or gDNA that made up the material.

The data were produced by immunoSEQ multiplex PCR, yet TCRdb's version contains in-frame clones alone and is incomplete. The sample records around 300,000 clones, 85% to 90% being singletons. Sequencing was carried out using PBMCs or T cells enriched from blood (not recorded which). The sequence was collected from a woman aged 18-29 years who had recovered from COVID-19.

In nucleotides, the CDR3 is TGCGCCAGCAGAGACGGGGGGGCCTATGAGCAGTTCTTC. This encodes CASRDGGAYEQFF. This chain connects TRBV5-1 to TRBJ2-1; TRBD2 agrees at 8 bases. The CDR3 loop spans 13 amino acids. From germline, CDR1 is SGHRS and CDR2 YFSETQ. V dropped 5 bases and J dropped 8; count of bases not matched to a gene: 6. Variable domain in full (rest from reference TRBV5-1 and TRBJ2-1): KAGVTQTPRYLIKTRGQQVTLSCSPISGHRSVSWYQQTPGQGLQFLFEYFSETQRNKGNFPGRFSGRQFSNSRSEMNVSTLELGDSALYLCASRDGGAYEQFFGPGTRLTVL.